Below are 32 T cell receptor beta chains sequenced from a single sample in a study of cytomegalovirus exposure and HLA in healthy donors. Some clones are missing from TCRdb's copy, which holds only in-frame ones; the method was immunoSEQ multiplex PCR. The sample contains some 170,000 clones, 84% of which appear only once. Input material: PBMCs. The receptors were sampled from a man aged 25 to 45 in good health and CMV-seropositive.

CDR3 protein: CAWSSNVGGEGFTGELFF. CDR3 nucleotides: TGTGCCTGGAGTTCAAACGTGGGGGGAGAGGGGTTCACCGGGGAGCTGTTTTTT. The genes are TRBV30 and TRBJ2-2; the D gene is possibly TRBD2 (6 bases). Between the trimmed V and J ends, which lost 2 bases and 4 bases, there was a span of 23 bases. There are 18 residues in the CDR3. Germline CDR1 and CDR2: GTSNPN and SVGIG (reference sequence). The complete variable domain, with remaining parts taken from reference TRBV30 and TRBJ2-2, reads SQTIHQWPATLVQPVGSPLSLECTVEGTSNPNLYWYRQAAGRGLQLLFYSVGIGQISSEVPQNLSASRPQDRQFILSSKKLLLSDSGFYLCAWSSNVGGEGFTGELFFGEGSRLTVL.

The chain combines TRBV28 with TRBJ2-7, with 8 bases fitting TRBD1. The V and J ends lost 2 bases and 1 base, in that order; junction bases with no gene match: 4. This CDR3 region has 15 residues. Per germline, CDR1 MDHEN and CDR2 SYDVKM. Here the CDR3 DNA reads TGTGCCAGCAGTTTACCGGGACAGGAGTCCTACGAGCAGTACTTC. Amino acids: CASSLPGQESYEQYF.

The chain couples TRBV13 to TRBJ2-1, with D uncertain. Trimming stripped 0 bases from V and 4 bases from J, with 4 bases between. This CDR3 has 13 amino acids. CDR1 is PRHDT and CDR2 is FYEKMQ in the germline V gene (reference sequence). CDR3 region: CASSLGSYNEQFF. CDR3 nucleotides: TGTGCCAGCAGCTTAGGTTCTTACAATGAGCAGTTCTTC.

Here the CDR3 reads CAIRDRETSPLHF. CDR3 coding DNA: TGTGCCATCCGGGACAGGGAGACATCACCCCTCCACTTT. V and J are TRBV10-3 and TRBJ1-6, with TRBD1 matching over 9 bases. In germline, CDR1 is ENHRY, CDR2 SYGVKD. Unmatched junction bases numbered 6, after V lost 8 bases and J lost 10 bases. This CDR3 has 13 residues.

The CDR3 DNA reads TGTGCCAGCAGCTCCCCGGGGTGGGGAGAGACCCAGTACTTC. Translation: CASSSPGWGETQYF. The rearrangement uses TRBV7-9 and TRBJ2-5; TRBD2 is a possible D gene (5 bases). This CDR3 has 14 amino acids. The ends were cut back, 4 bases at V and 4 bases at J, with 13 bases in the middle. The germline CDR1 and CDR2 sequences are SEHNR and FQNEAQ (reference sequence).

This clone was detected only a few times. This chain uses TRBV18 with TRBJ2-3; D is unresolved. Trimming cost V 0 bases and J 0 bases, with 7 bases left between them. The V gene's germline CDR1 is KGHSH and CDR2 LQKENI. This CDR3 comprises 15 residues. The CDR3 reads CASSPPSISTDTQYF. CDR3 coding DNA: TGTGCCAGCTCACCACCTAGCATAAGCACAGATACGCAGTATTTT.

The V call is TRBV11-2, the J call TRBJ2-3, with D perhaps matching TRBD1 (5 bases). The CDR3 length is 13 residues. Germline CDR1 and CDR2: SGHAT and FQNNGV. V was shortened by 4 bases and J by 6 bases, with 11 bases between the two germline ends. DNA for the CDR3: TGTGCCAGCAGCTCGAGACAGTGGGATACGCAGTATTTT. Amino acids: CASSSRQWDTQYF. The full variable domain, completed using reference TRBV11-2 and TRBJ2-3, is EAGVAQSPRYKIIEKRQSVAFWCNPISGHATLYWYQQILGQGPKLLIQFQNNGVVDDSQLPKDRFSAERLKGVDSTLKIQPAKLEDSAVYLCASSSRQWDTQYFGPGTRLTVL.

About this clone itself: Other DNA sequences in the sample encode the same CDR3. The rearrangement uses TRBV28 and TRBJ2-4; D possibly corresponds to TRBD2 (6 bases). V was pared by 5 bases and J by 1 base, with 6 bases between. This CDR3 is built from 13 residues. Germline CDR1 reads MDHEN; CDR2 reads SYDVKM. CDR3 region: CASSGGAKNIQYF. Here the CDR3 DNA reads TGTGCCAGCAGTGGGGGGGCCAAAAACATTCAGTACTTC.

CDR3 loop: CASSEYGPAQETQYF. CDR3 nucleotide sequence: TGTGCCAGCAGTGAATATGGGCCAGCCCAAGAGACCCAGTACTTC. The chain uses TRBV25-1 and TRBJ2-5; unclear D gene. The germline V gene encodes CDR1 MGHDK and CDR2 SYGVNS. Trimming removed 0 bases from V and 1 base from J, with 9 bases in between. This CDR3 comprises 15 residues.

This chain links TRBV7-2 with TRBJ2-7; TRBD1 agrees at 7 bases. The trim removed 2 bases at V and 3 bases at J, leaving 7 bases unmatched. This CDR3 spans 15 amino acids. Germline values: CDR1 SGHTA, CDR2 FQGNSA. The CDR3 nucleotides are TGTGCCAGCAGCTTACAAACAGGGGAACGCTACGAGCAGTACTTC. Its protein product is CASSLQTGERYEQYF.

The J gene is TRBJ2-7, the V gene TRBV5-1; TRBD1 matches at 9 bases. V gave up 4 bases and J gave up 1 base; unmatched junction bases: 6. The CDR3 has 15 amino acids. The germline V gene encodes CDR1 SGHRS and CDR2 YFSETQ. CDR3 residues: CASSGTGGVSYEQYF. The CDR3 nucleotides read TGCGCCAGCAGCGGTACAGGGGGCGTTTCCTACGAGCAGTACTTC.

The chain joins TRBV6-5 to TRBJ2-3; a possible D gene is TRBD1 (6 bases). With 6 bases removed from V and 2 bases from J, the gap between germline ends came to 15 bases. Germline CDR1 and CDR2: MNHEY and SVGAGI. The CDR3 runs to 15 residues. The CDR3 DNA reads TGTGCCAGCAGAGACGGACAGTCTCCCACAGATACGCAGTATTTT. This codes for CASRDGQSPTDTQYF.

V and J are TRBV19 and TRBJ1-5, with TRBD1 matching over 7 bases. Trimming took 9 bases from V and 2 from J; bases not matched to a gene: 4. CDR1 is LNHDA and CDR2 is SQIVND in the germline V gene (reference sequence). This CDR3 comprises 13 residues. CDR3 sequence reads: CASDDRGNQPQHF. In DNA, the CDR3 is TGTGCCAGCGACGACAGGGGCAATCAGCCCCAGCATTTT.

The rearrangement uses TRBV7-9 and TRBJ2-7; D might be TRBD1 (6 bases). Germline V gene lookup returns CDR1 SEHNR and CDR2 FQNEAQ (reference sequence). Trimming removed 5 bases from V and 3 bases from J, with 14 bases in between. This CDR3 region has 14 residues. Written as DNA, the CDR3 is TGTGCCAGCAGCCGTGAGGACAGCCGCTACGAGCAGTACTTC. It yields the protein CASSREDSRYEQYF.

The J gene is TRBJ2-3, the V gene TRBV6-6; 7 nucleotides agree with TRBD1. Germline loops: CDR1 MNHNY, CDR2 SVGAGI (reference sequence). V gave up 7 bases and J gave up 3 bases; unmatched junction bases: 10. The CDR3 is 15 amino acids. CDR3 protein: CASKSTRGSTDTQYF. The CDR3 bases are TGTGCCAGCAAGTCAACCAGGGGGTCGACAGATACGCAGTATTTT.

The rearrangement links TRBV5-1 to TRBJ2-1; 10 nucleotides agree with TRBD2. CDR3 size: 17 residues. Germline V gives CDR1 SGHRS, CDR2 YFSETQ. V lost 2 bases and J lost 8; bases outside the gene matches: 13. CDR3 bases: TGCGCCAGCAGCTTACCTAAAGAGCGGGAGGGCCACTATGAGCAGTTCTTC. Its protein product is CASSLPKEREGHYEQFF.

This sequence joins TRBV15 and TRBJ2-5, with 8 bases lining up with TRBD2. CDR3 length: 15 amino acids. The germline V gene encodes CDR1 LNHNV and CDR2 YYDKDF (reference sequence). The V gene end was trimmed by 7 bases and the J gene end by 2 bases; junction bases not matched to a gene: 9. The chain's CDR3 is CATNQEGGGQETQYF. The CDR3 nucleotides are TGTGCCACCAATCAGGAGGGCGGGGGGCAAGAGACCCAGTACTTC.

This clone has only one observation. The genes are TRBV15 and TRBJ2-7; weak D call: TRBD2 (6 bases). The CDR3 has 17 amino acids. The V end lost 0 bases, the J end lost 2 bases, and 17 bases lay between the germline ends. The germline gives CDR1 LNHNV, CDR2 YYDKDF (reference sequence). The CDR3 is CATSRDHVRGDPYEQYF. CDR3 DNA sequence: TGTGCCACCAGCAGAGATCACGTTCGCGGGGACCCCTACGAGCAGTACTTC.

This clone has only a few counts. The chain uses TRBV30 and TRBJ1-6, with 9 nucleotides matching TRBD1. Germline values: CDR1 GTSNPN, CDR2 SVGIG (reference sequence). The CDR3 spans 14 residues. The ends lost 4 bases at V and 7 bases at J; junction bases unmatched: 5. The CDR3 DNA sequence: TGTGCCTGGACCCACGGGACAGGGAATTCACCCCTCCACTTT. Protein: CAWTHGTGNSPLHF.

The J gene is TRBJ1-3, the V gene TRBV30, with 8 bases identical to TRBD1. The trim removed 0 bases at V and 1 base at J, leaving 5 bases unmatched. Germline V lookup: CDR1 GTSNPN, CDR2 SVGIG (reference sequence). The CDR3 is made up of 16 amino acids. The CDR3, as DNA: TGTGCCTGGAGTGTACTCGACAGGGGTTCTGGAAACACCATATATTTT. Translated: CAWSVLDRGSGNTIYF. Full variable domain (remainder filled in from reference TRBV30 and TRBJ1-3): SQTIHQWPATLVQPVGSPLSLECTVEGTSNPNLYWYRQAAGRGLQLLFYSVGIGQISSEVPQNLSASRPQDRQFILSSKKLLLSDSGFYLCAWSVLDRGSGNTIYFGEGSWLTVV.

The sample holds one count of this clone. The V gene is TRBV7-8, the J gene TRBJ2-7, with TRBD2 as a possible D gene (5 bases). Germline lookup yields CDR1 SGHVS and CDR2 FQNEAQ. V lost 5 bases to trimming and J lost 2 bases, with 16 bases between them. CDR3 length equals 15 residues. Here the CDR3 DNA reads TGTGCCAGCAGCCCCCTCGATAGGGAGCCCTACGAGCAGTACTTC. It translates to CASSPLDREPYEQYF.

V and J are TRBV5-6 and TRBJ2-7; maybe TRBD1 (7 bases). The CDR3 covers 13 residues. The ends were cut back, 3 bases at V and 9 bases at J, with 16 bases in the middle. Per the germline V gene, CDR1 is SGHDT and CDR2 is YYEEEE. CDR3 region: CASSSGGPWGQYF. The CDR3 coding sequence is TGTGCCAGCAGCTCAGGGGGGCCTTGGGGGCAGTACTTC.

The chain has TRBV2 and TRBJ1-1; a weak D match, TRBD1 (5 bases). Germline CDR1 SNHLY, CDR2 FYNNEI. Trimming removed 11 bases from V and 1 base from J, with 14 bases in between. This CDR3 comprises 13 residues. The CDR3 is CAGWGLENTEAFF. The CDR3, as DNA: TGTGCCGGTTGGGGACTGGAGAACACTGAAGCTTTCTTT.

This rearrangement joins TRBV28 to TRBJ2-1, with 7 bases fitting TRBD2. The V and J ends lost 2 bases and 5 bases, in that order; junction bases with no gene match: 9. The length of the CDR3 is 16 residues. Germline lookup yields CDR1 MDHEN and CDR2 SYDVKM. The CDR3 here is CASSLGLLAANNEQFF. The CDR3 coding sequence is TGTGCCAGCAGTTTAGGGTTGCTAGCGGCTAACAATGAGCAGTTCTTC.

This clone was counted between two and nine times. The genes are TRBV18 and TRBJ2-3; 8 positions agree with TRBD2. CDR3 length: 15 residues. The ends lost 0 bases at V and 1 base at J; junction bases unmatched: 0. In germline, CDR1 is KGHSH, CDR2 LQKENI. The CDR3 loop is CASSPPSGGTDTQYF. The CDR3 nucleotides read TGTGCCAGCTCACCACCTAGCGGGGGCACAGATACGCAGTATTTT.

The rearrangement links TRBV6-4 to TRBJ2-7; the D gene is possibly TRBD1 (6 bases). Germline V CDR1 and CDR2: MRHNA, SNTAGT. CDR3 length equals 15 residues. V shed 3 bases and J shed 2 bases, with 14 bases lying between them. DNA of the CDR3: TGTGCCAGCAGTGAACGAGGGGACAAACCCTACGAGCAGTACTTC. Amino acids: CASSERGDKPYEQYF.

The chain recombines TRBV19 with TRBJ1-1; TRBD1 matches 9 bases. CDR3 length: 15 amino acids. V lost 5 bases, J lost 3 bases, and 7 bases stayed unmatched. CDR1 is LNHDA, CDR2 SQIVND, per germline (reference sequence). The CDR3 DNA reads TGTGCCAGTAGTCCGCAAGGACAGGGGCACACTGAAGCTTTCTTT. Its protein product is CASSPQGQGHTEAFF.

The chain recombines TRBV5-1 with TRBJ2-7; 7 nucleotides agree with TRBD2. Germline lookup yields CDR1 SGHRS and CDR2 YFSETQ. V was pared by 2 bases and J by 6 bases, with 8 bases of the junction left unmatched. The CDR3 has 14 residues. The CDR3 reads CASSFRLGGPEQYF. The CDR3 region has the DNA TGCGCCAGCAGCTTTAGGTTGGGAGGGCCCGAGCAGTACTTC.

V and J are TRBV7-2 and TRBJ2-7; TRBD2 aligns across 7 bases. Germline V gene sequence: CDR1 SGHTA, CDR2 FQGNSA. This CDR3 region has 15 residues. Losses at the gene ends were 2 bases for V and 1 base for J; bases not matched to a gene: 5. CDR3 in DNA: TGTGCCAGCAGCTTAAGGGCTAGCGGTTCCTACGAGCAGTACTTC. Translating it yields CASSLRASGSYEQYF.

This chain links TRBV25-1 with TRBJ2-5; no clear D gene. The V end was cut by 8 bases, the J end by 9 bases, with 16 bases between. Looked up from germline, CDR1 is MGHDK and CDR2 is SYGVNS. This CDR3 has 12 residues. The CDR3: CASRGLFTAQYF. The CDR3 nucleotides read TGTGCCAGCCGAGGTCTTTTTACGGCCCAGTACTTC.

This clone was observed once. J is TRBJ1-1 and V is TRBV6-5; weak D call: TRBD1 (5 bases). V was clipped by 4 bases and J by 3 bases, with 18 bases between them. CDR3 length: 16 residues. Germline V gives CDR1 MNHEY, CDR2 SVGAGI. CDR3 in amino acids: CASSWMRQIEDTEAFF. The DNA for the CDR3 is TGTGCCAGCAGTTGGATGAGACAGATCGAGGACACTGAAGCTTTCTTT.

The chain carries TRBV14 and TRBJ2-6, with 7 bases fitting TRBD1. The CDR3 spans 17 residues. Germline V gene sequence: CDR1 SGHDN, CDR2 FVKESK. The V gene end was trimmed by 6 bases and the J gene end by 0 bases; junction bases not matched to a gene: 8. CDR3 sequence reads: CASSPGQDSSGANVLTF. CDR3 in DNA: TGTGCCAGCAGTCCCGGACAGGACAGCTCTGGGGCCAACGTCCTGACTTTC.